These 25 T cell receptor beta chains came from one sample sequenced in a study of beta chain features in type 1 diabetes. Findings of the study overall: Researchers report that Type 1 diabetes patients had moderately but significantly shorter TCRB CDR3s across all four CD4+ subsets.

All of the isolated RNA was reverse transcribed, so expressed TCRB transcripts were sequenced. Measured with immunoSEQ multiplex PCR; TCRdb has only the in-frame clones, and not every one. This table holds about 170,000 clones, approximately 7.9% found once. For these TCRs, the target antigens are not known. The specimen was central memory CD4+ T cells from blood. Every receptor here comes from a young man with type 1 diabetes.

This clone was seen only a few times. This chain joins TRBV15 and TRBJ2-5; 9 nucleotides align to TRBD2. This CDR3 region has 16 residues. Germline V gene sequence: CDR1 LNHNV, CDR2 YYDKDF (reference sequence). V shed 3 bases and J 2 bases; nucleotides not matched to a gene: 7. CDR3 residues: CATSSETTSGQETQYF. CDR3 sequence (DNA): TGTGCCACCAGCAGTGAGACGACTAGCGGACAAGAGACCCAGTACTTC.

V is TRBV29-1 and J is TRBJ2-3; D is unresolved. The CDR3 contains 13 residues. Germline V lookup: CDR1 SQVTM, CDR2 ANQGSEA. Trimming stripped 7 bases from V and 4 bases from J, with 15 bases between. The CDR3 is CSAPGQSPDTQYF. The CDR3 DNA sequence: TGCAGCGCCCCAGGTCAGAGCCCAGATACGCAGTATTTT.

This clone turned up a few times. The J gene is TRBJ2-3, the V gene TRBV15, with D possibly being TRBD2 (6 bases). The CDR3 runs 15 residues. The ends were cut back, 3 bases at V and 3 bases at J, with 13 bases in the middle. Germline CDR1 is LNHNV and CDR2 is YYDKDF (reference sequence). The CDR3 DNA reads TGTGCCACCAGCAGTCGGGGGTTGTGGACAGATACGCAGTATTTT. It encodes CATSSRGLWTDTQYF.

The chain has TRBV18 and TRBJ2-3; 7 bases fit TRBD1. The V gene's germline CDR1 is KGHSH and CDR2 LQKENI. The length of the CDR3 is 15 residues. The trim removed 4 bases at V and 0 bases at J, leaving 4 bases unmatched. CDR3 nucleotide sequence: TGTGCCAGCTCACTAGACAGGGTCAGCACAGATACGCAGTATTTT. It yields the protein CASSLDRVSTDTQYF.

This clone was picked up a small number of times. The chain is built from TRBV30 and TRBJ1-1, with D unresolved. The germline V and J ends were trimmed by 3 bases and 3 bases, with 5 bases remaining between them. Germline CDR1 reads GTSNPN; CDR2 reads SVGIG (reference sequence). CDR3 length equals 11 residues. The CDR3 nucleotides are TGTGCCTGGAGACTCGACACTGAAGCTTTCTTT. As protein: CAWRLDTEAFF.

The chain carries TRBV6-1 and TRBJ2-4, with D tentatively TRBD2 (6 bases). CDR1 is MNHNS and CDR2 is SASEGT in the germline V gene. The CDR3 runs 13 residues. The V end was cut by 8 bases, the J end by 8 bases, with 16 bases between. CDR3 coding DNA: TGTGCCAGCGAGGGCAGTTCTAGCGACATTCAGTACTTC. Its protein product is CASEGSSSDIQYF.

The chain recombines TRBV13 with TRBJ2-3; perhaps TRBD2 as D (6 bases). The CDR3 spans 17 residues. Germline V gives CDR1 PRHDT, CDR2 FYEKMQ (reference sequence). V gave up 2 bases and J gave up 2 bases, with 17 bases separating them. CDR3 in amino acids: CASSLKSWAGTTDTQYF. As DNA, the CDR3 is TGTGCCAGCAGCTTAAAGTCCTGGGCGGGAACCACAGATACGCAGTATTTT.

This chain connects TRBV7-9 to TRBJ1-4; D uncertain. Germline CDR1 and CDR2: SEHNR and FQNEAQ (reference sequence). The CDR3 covers 14 residues. The ends were cut back, 2 bases at V and 6 bases at J, with 10 bases in the middle. The CDR3 spells CASSLSNADEKLFF. The DNA for the CDR3 is TGTGCCAGCAGCTTAAGTAACGCGGATGAAAAACTGTTTTTT.

There are a few counts of this clone. CDR3 DNA sequence: TGTGCCAGCAGTACGCAGAGACAGGGGGGAGCTTTCTTT. Protein product: CASSTQRQGGAFF. The rearrangement joins TRBV6-5 to TRBJ1-1; 9 bases match TRBD1. V lost 5 bases, J lost 10 bases, and 8 bases stayed unmatched. The CDR3 extends over 13 amino acids. Germline values: CDR1 MNHEY, CDR2 SVGAGI.

This clone occurred a few times. The V call is TRBV5-4, the J call TRBJ1-2, with 8 bases matching TRBD1. After removal of 2 bases from V and 4 bases from J, the junction contained 4 bases not matched to a gene. The germline CDR1 and CDR2 sequences are SGHNT and YYREEE (reference sequence). The CDR3 consists of 14 residues. The DNA for the CDR3 is TGTGCCAGCAGCTTACTTACAGGGGGCTATGGCTACACCTTC. Its translation: CASSLLTGGYGYTF.

This clone was recorded a few times. The chain has TRBV4-3 and TRBJ2-1; 7 bases fit TRBD1. The V and J ends lost 3 bases and 2 bases, in that order; junction bases with no gene match: 10. The CDR3 is 17 residues long. In germline, CDR1 is LGHNA, CDR2 YSLEER. The CDR3 bases are TGCGCCAGCAGCCATGACCCCGGGACAGATACCTACAATGAGCAGTTCTTC. As protein: CASSHDPGTDTYNEQFF.

The chain uses TRBV18 and TRBJ1-1; D is perhaps TRBD1 (5 bases). The CDR3 length is 13 residues. Germline CDR1 and CDR2: KGHSH and LQKENI. V was shortened by 3 bases and J by 8 bases, with 13 bases between the two germline ends. DNA of the CDR3: TGTGCCAGCTCACCTGAGTCAGGGAACGAAGCTTTCTTT. This encodes CASSPESGNEAFF.

The chain recombines TRBV29-1 with TRBJ1-3; no definite D call. The germline V gene encodes CDR1 SQVTM and CDR2 ANQGSEA. The V and J ends lost 2 bases and 4 bases respectively, with 12 bases between them. This CDR3 spans 14 amino acids. In DNA, the CDR3 is TGCAGCGTTGAATTAGCCGGGGTCGGAAACACCATATATTTT. Protein product: CSVELAGVGNTIYF.

This clone turned up a few times. In the same sample, other DNA sequences code for this CDR3. The rearrangement links TRBV5-4 to TRBJ2-5; 9 positions agree with TRBD1. This CDR3 has 14 residues. With 3 bases clipped from V and 4 bases from J, the junction kept 4 bases outside the gene matches. Germline V CDR1 and CDR2: SGHNT, YYREEE (reference sequence). In DNA, the CDR3 is TGTGCCAGCAGCTCACAGGGGGCAGTAGAGACCCAGTACTTC. Its translation is CASSSQGAVETQYF.

This clone has a count of ten or more. The chain links TRBV7-9 to TRBJ2-1; 7 bases line up with TRBD2. CDR3 length: 15 amino acids. The germline CDR1 and CDR2 sequences are SEHNR and FQNEAQ (reference sequence). V lost 5 bases, J lost 4 bases, and 8 bases stayed unmatched. In nucleotides, the CDR3 is TGTGCCAGCAGCCCAGGGAGGGCTCGGTACAATGAGCAGTTCTTC. It specifies CASSPGRARYNEQFF.

This sequence joins TRBV7-9 and TRBJ2-3; the match to TRBD1 covers 8 bases. The CDR3 covers 14 residues. From germline, CDR1 is SEHNR and CDR2 FQNEAQ (reference sequence). V lost 8 bases to trimming and J lost 4 bases; unmatched junction nucleotides: 8. The DNA of the CDR3 is TGTGCCAGCGGAAACAGGGGGTTCGCAGATACGCAGTATTTT. It is translated as CASGNRGFADTQYF.

The sample holds many counts of this clone. The chain is built from TRBV7-9 and TRBJ2-5; D is perhaps TRBD1 (5 bases). Germline-derived CDR1 and CDR2 are SEHNR and FQNEAQ (reference sequence). CDR3 length: 14 amino acids. V shed 3 bases and J shed 1 base, with 9 bases lying between them. CDR3: CASSLDTSQETQYF. DNA of the CDR3: TGTGCCAGCAGCTTGGACACGTCCCAAGAGACCCAGTACTTC.

The V call is TRBV5-6, the J call TRBJ1-2, with 7 bases that match TRBD1. The CDR3 runs 14 residues. J gave up 4 bases and V 3 bases, and 6 bases lay outside the gene matches. The V gene's germline CDR1 is SGHDT and CDR2 YYEEEE. The CDR3 sequence is CASSSRGMIYGYTF. The CDR3 nucleotides are TGTGCCAGCAGCTCCAGGGGGATGATCTATGGCTACACCTTC.

The V call is TRBV5-5, the J call TRBJ1-2; 11 nucleotides align to TRBD1. The CDR3 runs 14 residues. The V gene's germline CDR1 is SGHKS and CDR2 YYEKEE (reference sequence). After removal of 4 bases from V and 2 bases from J, the junction contained 1 base not matched to a gene. CDR3 coding DNA: TGTGCCAGCAGCCGGACAGGGGGCAACTATGGCTACACCTTC. Protein sequence: CASSRTGGNYGYTF.

This chain links TRBV30 with TRBJ1-5, with a weak D call TRBD1 (6 bases). Deletions cut 3 bases from V and 1 base from J, with 10 bases between. The CDR3 loop spans 14 amino acids. Per germline, CDR1 GTSNPN and CDR2 SVGIG (reference sequence). The CDR3 reads CAWRRDISNQPQHF. The CDR3 bases are TGTGCCTGGAGAAGGGACATCAGCAATCAGCCCCAGCATTTT.

This clone was observed at least ten times. V is TRBV5-6 and J is TRBJ1-5, with D perhaps TRBD1 (6 bases). The CDR3 has 15 amino acids. The V and J ends lost 3 bases and 4 bases respectively, with 14 bases between them. Germline assignment: CDR1 SGHDT and CDR2 YYEEEE. Written as DNA, the CDR3 is TGTGCCAGCAGCTCGTCGGACAGACTTAATCAGCCCCAGCATTTT. Its translation is CASSSSDRLNQPQHF.

This clone was counted between two and nine times. The V call is TRBV14, the J call TRBJ1-2; D possibly corresponds to TRBD1 (6 bases). The CDR3 has 15 residues. Germline CDR1 reads SGHDN; CDR2 reads FVKESK. Trimming pared 4 bases from V and 6 bases from J, leaving 18 bases between. The CDR3 bases are TGTGCCAGCAGCCTATTACCTCAGGGGAATGATGGCTACACCTTC. This gives the protein CASSLLPQGNDGYTF.

The chain joins TRBV28 to TRBJ1-4; 7 bases are shared with TRBD1. Trimming cost V 3 bases and J 7 bases; bases outside gene matches: 5. CDR1 and CDR2 from the germline V gene are MDHEN and SYDVKM. The CDR3 contains 14 residues. The CDR3 nucleotides read TGTGCCAGCAGTTTGGGGACAGTACCTGAAAAACTGTTTTTT. Protein: CASSLGTVPEKLFF. Variable domain in full (rest from reference TRBV28 and TRBJ1-4): DVKVTQSSRYLVKRTGEKVFLECVQDMDHENMFWYRQDPGLGLRLIYFSYDVKMKEKGDIPEGYSVSREKKERFSLILESASTNQTSMYLCASSLGTVPEKLFFGSGTQLSVL.

The gene calls are TRBV18 and TRBJ2-1; D call uncertain. Trimming cost V 1 base and J 9 bases, with 13 bases left between them. The V gene's germline CDR1 is KGHSH and CDR2 LQKENI. The CDR3 has 14 amino acids. The CDR3, as DNA: TGTGCCAGCTCACCACTTGTAGGTCGAGGTGAGCAGTTCTTC. Translated: CASSPLVGRGEQFF.

Only a few counts were recorded for this clone. The V call is TRBV10-2, the J call TRBJ2-7; TRBD1 is a possible D gene (5 bases). Germline V CDR1 and CDR2: WSHSY, SAAADI. The CDR3 contains 15 residues. Trimming removed 2 bases at V and 1 base at J, with 12 bases between. The CDR3, as DNA: TGCGCCAGCAGTGAGCGCGACAGAATTTCCTACGAGCAGTACTTC. This sequence encodes CASSERDRISYEQYF.